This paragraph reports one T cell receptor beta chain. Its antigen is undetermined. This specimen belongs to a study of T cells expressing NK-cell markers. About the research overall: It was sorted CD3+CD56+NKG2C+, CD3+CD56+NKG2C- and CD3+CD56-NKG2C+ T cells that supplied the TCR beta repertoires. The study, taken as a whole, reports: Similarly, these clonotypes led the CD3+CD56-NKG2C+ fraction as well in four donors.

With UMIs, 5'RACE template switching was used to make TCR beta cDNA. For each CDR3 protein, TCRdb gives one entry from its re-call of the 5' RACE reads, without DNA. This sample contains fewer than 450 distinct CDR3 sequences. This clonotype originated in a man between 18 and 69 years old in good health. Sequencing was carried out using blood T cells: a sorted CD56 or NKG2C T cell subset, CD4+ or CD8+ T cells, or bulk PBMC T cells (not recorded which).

This CDR3 is CASSFSTDTQYF. This chain links TRBV5-1 with TRBJ2-3. Germline-derived CDR1 and CDR2 are SGHRS and YFSETQ. The CDR3 runs 12 residues.